Below, 31 T cell receptor beta chains from the same sample are listed, as sequenced in a study of Ad26.COV2.S vaccination and SARS-CoV-2 variants. This sample's treatment: over 15 received Ad26.COV2.S at low or high dose, single or two shots; about 5 received placebo; per-sample allocation not given. Sampling occurred on day 63 after the first vaccine or placebo injection. Clones were read by immunoSEQ multiplex PCR, and TCRdb kept only the in-frame ones, dropping some. The table includes roughly 700,000 clones, about 89% detected once. This material consisted of peripheral blood, taken in a trial of Ad26.COV2.S vaccine versus placebo. Every receptor here comes from a person aged 18-65 years who received the Ad26.COV2.S COVID-19 vaccine or a placebo.

This clone was recorded only once. The chain couples TRBV30 to TRBJ1-3, with no clear D. CDR1 and CDR2 from the germline V gene are GTSNPN and SVGIG (reference sequence). V lost 8 bases, J lost 3 bases, and 5 bases lay in between. This CDR3 has 10 amino acids. CDR3 sequence (DNA): TGTGCCGGCCTTGGAAACACCATATATTTT. Translation gives CAGLGNTIYF.

This chain connects TRBV5-5 to TRBJ2-1; D remains unclear. The CDR3 has 14 residues. V lost 0 bases and J lost 7, with 11 bases in between. CDR1 SGHKS and CDR2 YYEKEE come from the germline V gene (reference sequence). CDR3 in amino acids: CASSLAVSWNEQFF. The CDR3 DNA reads as TGTGCCAGCAGCTTGGCCGTTAGCTGGAATGAGCAGTTCTTC.

This clone was seen once. The chain couples TRBV3-1 (or the pseudogene TRBV3-2) to TRBJ1-2; TRBD1 is a possible D gene (5 bases). Trimming stripped 0 bases from V and 7 bases from J, with 12 bases between. There are 14 residues in the CDR3. Germline V gene lookup returns CDR1 LGHDT and CDR2 YNNKEL (reference sequence). CDR3 region: CASSQDGQGRGYTF. The CDR3, as DNA: TGTGCCAGCAGCCAAGACGGTCAGGGTCGTGGCTACACCTTC.

V is TRBV4-3 and J is TRBJ1-4; D call uncertain. CDR3 length: 15 residues. Trimming removed 0 bases at V and 9 bases at J, with 14 bases between. Germline CDR1 and CDR2: LGHNA and YSLEER. This CDR3 is CASSQEHGPAQKLFF. DNA for the CDR3: TGCGCCAGCAGCCAAGAACACGGGCCCGCCCAAAAACTGTTTTTT.

V usage is TRBV7-8 and J usage is TRBJ2-2; 9 bases are shared with TRBD2. Germline CDR1 SGHVS, CDR2 FQNEAQ. This CDR3 has 13 amino acids. Trimming cost V 6 bases and J 5 bases; bases outside gene matches: 1. As DNA, the CDR3 is TGTGCCAGCAGGACTAGCGGAACCGGGGAGCTGTTTTTT. This translates into CASRTSGTGELFF.

The chain uses TRBV7-9 and TRBJ1-4; D remains unclear. The length of the CDR3 is 13 residues. From germline, CDR1 is SEHNR and CDR2 FQNEAQ (reference sequence). Trimming stripped 2 bases from V and 4 bases from J, with 5 bases between. CDR3 nucleotides: TGTGCCAGCAGCTTAAGTAATAATGAAAAACTGTTTTTT. It yields the protein CASSLSNNEKLFF.

The gene calls are TRBV5-4 and TRBJ2-3; perhaps TRBD2 as D (5 bases). Looked up from germline, CDR1 is SGHNT and CDR2 is YYREEE (reference sequence). This CDR3 is built from 15 residues. V was shortened by 4 bases and J by 4 bases, with 16 bases between the two germline ends. Written as DNA, the CDR3 is TGTGCCAGCAGCCCGAGCCCCAACGGGGCAGATACGCAGTATTTT. Its protein is CASSPSPNGADTQYF.

The chain links TRBV24-1 to TRBJ2-5; D not resolved. V dropped 6 bases and J dropped 5 bases, with 12 bases sitting between them. The CDR3 consists of 13 residues. Germline loops: CDR1 KGHDR, CDR2 SFDVKD. The CDR3 sequence is CATSRAGRETQYF. CDR3 DNA sequence: TGTGCCACCAGTCGGGCAGGACGGGAGACCCAGTACTTC.

This chain links TRBV15 with TRBJ2-7; 14 positions agree with TRBD2. CDR1 and CDR2 from the germline V gene are LNHNV and YYDKDF (reference sequence). This CDR3 is built from 17 residues. V trimming: 3 bases; J trimming: 3 bases; junction bases outside the gene matches: 7. The CDR3, as DNA: TGTGCCACCAGCAGTCCGACTAGCGGGAGGGGAATCTACGAGCAGTACTTC. Translated: CATSSPTSGRGIYEQYF. Full variable domain (missing parts from reference TRBV15 and TRBJ2-7): DAMVIQNPRYQVTQFGKPVTLSCSQTLNHNVMYWYQQKSSQAPKLLFHYYDKDFNNEADTPDNFQSRRPNTSFCFLDIRSPGLGDTAMYLCATSSPTSGRGIYEQYFGPGTRLTVT.

The rearrangement joins TRBV12-5 to TRBJ2-3, with TRBD2 identical over 8 bases. V shed 5 bases, J shed 2 bases, and the junction held 12 bases outside the gene matches. CDR1 LGHNT and CDR2 FRNRAP come from the germline V gene. There are 17 residues in the CDR3. The CDR3, as DNA: TGTGCTAGTGGTCCGGGGGGGTCCCTCGTCCACACAGATACGCAGTATTTT. The encoded protein is CASGPGGSLVHTDTQYF.

CDR3 in amino acids: CASSQDWSLGTVPANYGYTF. The CDR3 DNA is TGTGCCAGCAGCCAAGATTGGTCCTTGGGGACAGTGCCAGCTAACTATGGCTACACCTTC. This chain joins TRBV4-2 and TRBJ1-2; 7 nucleotides line up with TRBD1. V lost 0 bases to trimming and J lost 0 bases; unmatched junction nucleotides: 16. The CDR3 covers 20 residues. Looked up from germline, CDR1 is LGHNA and CDR2 is YNFKEQ.

This clone turned up a few times. CDR3 sequence: CASHFRGSNQPQHF. The DNA of the CDR3 is TGTGCCAGCCATTTCAGGGGGAGCAATCAGCCCCAGCATTTT. The gene calls are TRBV19 and TRBJ1-5, with TRBD1 identical over 7 bases. Germline V gives CDR1 LNHDA, CDR2 SQIVND (reference sequence). Trimming took 9 bases from V and 1 from J; bases not matched to a gene: 6. The CDR3 covers 14 residues.

The V call is TRBV10-3, the J call TRBJ1-3, with 8 nucleotides matching TRBD1. J was trimmed by 1 base and V by 11 bases; bases with no gene match: 10. This CDR3 has 15 amino acids. From germline, CDR1 is ENHRY and CDR2 SYGVKD. CDR3 sequence: CASRTGSTSGNTIYF. The DNA for the CDR3 is TGTGCCTCAAGGACAGGGAGCACGTCTGGAAACACCATATATTTT.

CDR3 bases: TGCGCCAGCAGCCGCTGGCGGCAGACGAGTTCGGGCACTGAAGCTTTCTTT. Protein product: CASSRWRQTSSGTEAFF. J is TRBJ1-1 and V is TRBV4-3; D uncertain. From germline, CDR1 is LGHNA and CDR2 YSLEER. V was trimmed by 4 bases and J by 4 bases, leaving 22 bases between them. The CDR3 contains 17 residues.

CDR3 region: CAWRASGGNGYTF. The CDR3 DNA follows: TGTGCCTGGAGGGCCTCGGGGGGGAATGGCTACACCTTC. V is TRBV30 and J is TRBJ1-2; possible D gene TRBD1, 5 bases. The germline gives CDR1 GTSNPN, CDR2 SVGIG (reference sequence). With 3 bases removed from V and 6 bases from J, the gap between germline ends came to 14 bases. The CDR3 is 13 amino acids.

The chain employs TRBV6-5 and TRBJ1-3; 9 positions agree with TRBD1. The germline V gene encodes CDR1 MNHEY and CDR2 SVGAGI. The CDR3 totals 15 residues. The V segment lost 6 bases and the J segment 0 bases; nucleotides outside the gene matches: 3. The CDR3 DNA is TGTGCCAGCAGGCGACAGGGGGACTCTGGAAACACCATATATTTT. Protein product: CASRRQGDSGNTIYF.

The V gene is TRBV6-6, the J gene TRBJ2-7, with a weak D call TRBD1 (6 bases). From germline, CDR1 is MNHNY and CDR2 SVGAGI (reference sequence). The CDR3 spans 13 residues. V dropped 2 bases and J dropped 2 bases, with 7 bases sitting between them. The CDR3 loop is CASSYGQTYEQYF. In DNA form, the CDR3 reads TGTGCCAGCAGTTACGGACAGACCTACGAGCAGTACTTC.

The chain carries TRBV18 and TRBJ1-1; D remains unclear. The V gene lost 3 bases and the J gene lost 3 bases, with 14 bases spanning the gap. CDR3 size: 15 residues. Germline-derived CDR1 and CDR2 are KGHSH and LQKENI. In DNA form, the CDR3 reads TGTGCCAGCTCACCGACCGGAGTCACGGACACTGAAGCTTTCTTT. This sequence encodes CASSPTGVTDTEAFF.

V usage is TRBV7-3 and J usage is TRBJ1-1; D is ambiguous. The CDR3 has 14 residues. Germline assignment: CDR1 SGHTA and CDR2 FQGTGA. Between the trimmed V and J ends, which lost 2 bases and 2 bases, there was a span of 9 bases. CDR3 bases: TGTGCCAGCAGCTTACGTGCAGCTAACACTGAAGCTTTCTTT. This gives the protein CASSLRAANTEAFF.

The chain carries TRBV7-9 and TRBJ2-3; D is uncertain. Germline V gives CDR1 SEHNR, CDR2 FQNEAQ (reference sequence). Trimming stripped 5 bases from V and 1 base from J, with 7 bases between. This CDR3 spans 13 amino acids. In nucleotides, the CDR3 is TGTGCCAGCAGCCGGAGCGGCACAGATACGCAGTATTTT. Translation: CASSRSGTDTQYF.

The gene calls are TRBV5-1 and TRBJ2-1; D tentatively reads TRBD1 or TRBD2 (5 bases each). This CDR3 is 13 amino acids long. Looked up from germline, CDR1 is SGHRS and CDR2 is YFSETQ. V was trimmed by 7 bases and J by 5 bases, leaving 13 bases between them. The CDR3 bases are TGCGCCAGCCGCCGGGACCCCAACAATGAGCAGTTCTTC. Protein: CASRRDPNNEQFF. The full variable domain, in which reference TRBV5-1 and TRBJ2-1 provide the parts outside the CDR3, is KAGVTQTPRYLIKTRGQQVTLSCSPISGHRSVSWYQQTPGQGLQFLFEYFSETQRNKGNFPGRFSGRQFSNSRSEMNVSTLELGDSALYLCASRRDPNNEQFFGPGTRLTVL.

The V and J genes are TRBV18 and TRBJ2-1, with D perhaps being TRBD1 or TRBD2 (6 bases each). This CDR3 contains 15 residues. V shed 4 bases and J shed 4 bases, with 14 bases lying between them. The V gene's germline CDR1 is KGHSH and CDR2 LQKENI. CDR3 amino acids: CASSRPGAEYNEQFF. CDR3 coding DNA: TGTGCCAGCTCACGACCGGGGGCAGAATACAATGAGCAGTTCTTC.

The chain joins TRBV23-1 to TRBJ2-5; tentatively, D is TRBD1 or TRBD2 (5 bases each). TRBV23-1 is an open reading frame whose function is uncertain. V was shortened by 0 bases and J by 0 bases, with 11 bases between the two germline ends. This CDR3 is built from 16 residues. CDR3 amino acids: CASSQSSGAYQETQYF. The DNA for the CDR3 is TGCGCCAGCAGTCAATCGTCCGGGGCCTACCAAGAGACCCAGTACTTC.

V and J are TRBV30 and TRBJ1-2; 10 bases are a match to TRBD1. The CDR3 spans 13 residues. After removal of 4 bases from V and 8 bases from J, the junction contained 7 bases not matched to a gene. Germline-derived CDR1 and CDR2 are GTSNPN and SVGIG (reference sequence). The CDR3 spells CAWTSGTGVGYTF. The CDR3 DNA sequence: TGTGCCTGGACTTCGGGGACAGGGGTCGGCTACACCTTC.

J is TRBJ1-4 and V is TRBV14; D call uncertain. With 3 bases removed from V and 7 bases from J, the gap between germline ends came to 6 bases. The CDR3 length is 12 residues. Per the germline V gene, CDR1 is SGHDN and CDR2 is FVKESK. The chain's CDR3 is CASSHGSEKLFF. The CDR3 bases are TGTGCCAGCAGCCATGGGAGTGAAAAACTGTTTTTT.

V and J are TRBV10-3 and TRBJ2-7; TRBD1 aligns across 10 bases. Germline CDR1 ENHRY, CDR2 SYGVKD. This CDR3 is 13 amino acids long. With V trimmed by 10 bases and J by 2 bases, 5 bases remained unmatched. The CDR3 loop is CATRQGATYEQYF. The DNA for the CDR3 is TGTGCCACGCGACAGGGGGCGACCTACGAGCAGTACTTC.

This chain connects TRBV14 to TRBJ2-5, with 8 bases that match TRBD2. This CDR3 comprises 15 residues. Germline CDR1 reads SGHDN; CDR2 reads FVKESK. With V trimmed by 6 bases and J by 5 bases, 11 bases remained unmatched. CDR3 loop: CASSPRGGRGETQYF. The DNA for the CDR3 is TGTGCCAGCAGTCCCCGGGGGGGACGCGGGGAGACCCAGTACTTC. The whole variable domain, filled in from reference TRBV14 and TRBJ2-5, reads EAGVTQFPSHSVIEKGQTVTLRCDPISGHDNLYWYRRVMGKEIKFLLHFVKESKQDESGMPNNRFLAERTGGTYSTLKVQPAELEDSGVYFCASSPRGGRGETQYFGPGTRLLVL.

This clone was seen a single time. The rearrangement joins TRBV9 to TRBJ1-6; the match to TRBD1 covers 8 bases. Germline CDR1 is SGDLS and CDR2 is YYNGEE. Trimming cost V 3 bases and J 19 bases; bases outside gene matches: 12. The CDR3 spans 13 residues. CDR3 sequence (DNA): TGTGCCAGCAGCGGTCCCTCGGGACAGGATTTTCACTTT. This translates into CASSGPSGQDFHF.

The CDR3 is CAWNAGTSYEQYF. DNA of the CDR3: TGTGCCTGGAATGCCGGGACAAGCTACGAGCAGTACTTC. The rearrangement uses TRBV30 and TRBJ2-7; tentative D call: TRBD1 (6 bases). V lost 4 bases and J lost 3, with 13 bases in between. CDR1 GTSNPN and CDR2 SVGIG come from the germline V gene (reference sequence). The length of the CDR3 is 13 residues. Based on the CDR3 plus reference TRBV30 and TRBJ2-7, the full variable domain is SQTIHQWPATLVQPVGSPLSLECTVEGTSNPNLYWYRQAAGRGLQLLFYSVGIGQISSEVPQNLSASRPQDRQFILSSKKLLLSDSGFYLCAWNAGTSYEQYFGPGTRLTVT.

The chain joins TRBV10-2 to TRBJ1-2, with D perhaps matching TRBD1 (5 bases). V dropped 4 bases and J dropped 6 bases, with 12 bases sitting between them. The germline V gene has CDR1 WSHSY and CDR2 SAAADI. This CDR3 contains 13 residues. CDR3 region: CASSVGGNNGYTF. CDR3 DNA sequence: TGCGCCAGCAGTGTGGGGGGGAACAATGGCTACACCTTC.

The CDR3 nucleotides read TGCGCCAGCAGTCGCGGGACTGAGAACACTGAAGCTTTCTTT. It is translated as CASSRGTENTEAFF. The chain couples TRBV5-1 to TRBJ1-1; perhaps TRBD1 as D (5 bases). CDR1 SGHRS and CDR2 YFSETQ come from the germline V gene. The CDR3 sequence is 14 residues long. The germline V and J ends were trimmed by 5 bases and 1 base, with 12 bases remaining between them.